This entry features one T cell receptor beta chain sequence. The table came from immunoSEQ multiplex PCR; TCRdb's copy has only in-frame clones and leaves some out. Of about 67,000 clones detected, 70% to 90% appear once; the ten largest clones hold 4.4%. This specimen belongs to a study of blood T cell repertoires in COVID-19. Turning to the study itself: Acute and convalescent COVID-19 samples came from the United States, Italy and Spain.

In germline, CDR1 is MNHEY, CDR2 SMNVEV (reference sequence). This CDR3 spans 14 amino acids. V lost 8 bases, J lost 2 bases, and 6 bases stayed unmatched. The sequence was obtained from a man aged 45-65 years with active COVID-19. Sample: peripheral blood. This chain connects TRBV27 to TRBJ2-7, with TRBD1 matching 10 bases. CDR3: CASRPGTGAYEQYF. CDR3 in DNA: TGTGCCAGCCGCCCAGGGACAGGGGCCTACGAGCAGTACTTC.